Following are 17 T cell receptor beta chains from one sample sequenced in a study of T-cell reconstitution after alpha-beta-depleted transplantation in children. The TCRbeta library was prepared with unique molecular identifiers. TCRdb ran MiXCR on the PCR reads and lists one entry per CDR3 protein. This sample has around 340,000 distinct CDR3 sequences; less than 15% occur once, and the top ten carry approximately 4.3%. Sample: PBMCs, taken from the stem cell graft. These TCRs come from a human donor who donated a stem cell graft to a child with Fanconi anemia.

The chain links TRBV7-2 to TRBJ2-1; D is tentatively TRBD1 or TRBD2 (6 bases each). CDR1 is SGHTA and CDR2 is FQGNSA in the germline V gene. V was cut by 1 base and J by 7 bases, with 11 bases left in between. The CDR3 has 14 amino acids. The CDR3 reads CASSLDTGRNEQFF. CDR3 DNA: TGTGCCAGCAGCTTAGACACAGGGAGGAATGAGCAGTTCTTC. Looking up the rest from reference TRBV7-2 and TRBJ2-1 gives the full variable domain: GAGVSQSPSNKVTEKGKDVELRCDPISGHTALYWYRQSLGQGLEFLIYFQGNSAPDKSGLPSDRFSAERTGGSVSTLTIQRTQQEDSAVYLCASSLDTGRNEQFFGPGTRLTVL.

This clonotype was seen only a few times. The chain uses TRBV3-1 and TRBJ2-1, with no clear D. Germline CDR1 is LGHDT and CDR2 is YNNKEL (reference sequence). V was cut by 4 bases and J by 3 bases, with 10 bases left in between. The CDR3 spans 14 residues. In DNA form, the CDR3 reads TGTGCCAGCAGCCGGATAGTCAACTACAATGAGCAGTTCTTC. It translates to CASSRIVNYNEQFF.

This sequence joins TRBV19 and TRBJ2-7; D perhaps matches TRBD2 (6 bases). V dropped 6 bases and J dropped 1 base, with 16 bases sitting between them. Germline V lookup: CDR1 LNHDA, CDR2 SQIVND (reference sequence). There are 15 residues in the CDR3. The CDR3: CASSPKGGVSYEQYF. As DNA, the CDR3 is TGTGCCAGTAGCCCGAAAGGAGGGGTTTCCTACGAGCAGTACTTC.

This clonotype has a handful of counts. This chain joins TRBV28 and TRBJ2-1; possible D gene TRBD1, 6 bases. Trimming took 3 bases from V and 0 from J, leaving 12 bases between them. The CDR3 spans 16 residues. Germline assignment: CDR1 MDHEN and CDR2 SYDVKM. The CDR3 protein is CASSFIGTSSYNEQFF. The CDR3 DNA is TGTGCCAGCAGTTTCATAGGGACAAGCTCCTACAATGAGCAGTTCTTC.

This clonotype was observed a few times. This chain uses TRBV5-1 with TRBJ2-1, with 9 bases that match TRBD2. Germline V gene data show CDR1 as SGHRS and CDR2 as YFSETQ. Trimming took 4 bases from V and 5 from J; bases not matched to a gene: 10. The CDR3 runs to 16 residues. CDR3 loop: CASSPQAGGVHNEQFF. The CDR3 DNA reads as TGCGCCAGCAGCCCCCAAGCGGGGGGCGTACACAATGAGCAGTTCTTC.

This clonotype came up a few times. The CDR3 nucleotides are TGCAGTGCCCAAAACGCACAGGGCGGAGAGACCCAGTACTTC. Protein: CSAQNAQGGETQYF. This sequence joins TRBV20-1 and TRBJ2-5, with a tentative D call TRBD1 (6 bases). Germline values: CDR1 DFQATT, CDR2 SNEGSKA (reference sequence). This CDR3 spans 14 amino acids. V lost 6 bases, J lost 4 bases, and 18 bases lay in between.

The chain is built from TRBV7-2 and TRBJ2-7, with D tentatively TRBD2 (7 bases). The V gene lost 1 base and the J gene lost 1 base, with 14 bases spanning the gap. The CDR3 runs to 16 residues. Germline V gives CDR1 SGHTA, CDR2 FQGNSA. The CDR3 reads CASSLGGGGQSYEQYF. The CDR3 bases are TGTGCCAGCAGCTTAGGAGGCGGGGGCCAATCCTACGAGCAGTACTTC.

This clonotype was detected only a few times. The V and J genes are TRBV5-1 and TRBJ2-3, with D unresolved. CDR1 is SGHRS and CDR2 is YFSETQ in the germline V gene. The CDR3 is made up of 15 amino acids. The ends were cut back, 4 bases at V and 2 bases at J, with 14 bases in the middle. The CDR3: CASSPTPSYTDTQYF. The CDR3 nucleotides read TGCGCCAGCAGCCCAACACCCTCATACACAGATACGCAGTATTTT. The whole variable domain, filled in from reference TRBV5-1 and TRBJ2-3, reads KAGVTQTPRYLIKTRGQQVTLSCSPISGHRSVSWYQQTPGQGLQFLFEYFSETQRNKGNFPGRFSGRQFSNSRSEMNVSTLELGDSALYLCASSPTPSYTDTQYFGPGTRLTVL.

This clonotype was detected only a few times. V usage is TRBV6-5 and J usage is TRBJ1-1; weak D call: TRBD1 (5 bases). CDR1 is MNHEY, CDR2 SVGAGI, per germline. The germline V and J ends were trimmed by 0 bases and 9 bases, with 14 bases remaining between them. The CDR3 totals 14 residues. CDR3 amino acids: CASSYSSKGSKAFF. The CDR3, as DNA: TGTGCCAGCAGTTACTCGTCTAAGGGGTCTAAAGCTTTCTTT.

The chain carries TRBV4-3 and TRBJ2-1; D is uncertain. Germline CDR1 is LGHNA and CDR2 is YSLEER. With 4 bases removed from V and 6 bases from J, the gap between germline ends came to 13 bases. The CDR3 contains 14 residues. CDR3 DNA sequence: TGCGCCAGCAGCCGGACGCAGACGAGCAATGAGCAGTTCTTC. It translates to CASSRTQTSNEQFF.

V usage is TRBV7-9 and J usage is TRBJ1-4; 7 nucleotides match TRBD1. Germline-derived CDR1 and CDR2 are SEHNR and FQNEAQ (reference sequence). The CDR3 length is 15 residues. Trimming took 5 bases from V and 5 from J; bases not matched to a gene: 8. CDR3 sequence: CASSPPGDRNEKLFF. For the CDR3, the DNA is TGTGCCAGCAGCCCACCAGGGGACAGAAATGAAAAACTGTTTTTT.

Ten or more counts support this clonotype. The chain carries TRBV20-1 and TRBJ2-7, with D uncertain. The length of the CDR3 is 16 residues. Trimming took off 1 base at V and 3 bases at J, with 19 bases between the two ends. Per the germline V gene, CDR1 is DFQATT and CDR2 is SNEGSKA (reference sequence). The CDR3 here is CSARGVCDLGIYEQYV. The CDR3 DNA reads TGCAGTGCTAGAGGTGTGTGCGATCTGGGCATCTACGAGCAGTACGTC.

A few counts support this clonotype. V usage is TRBV3-1 and J usage is TRBJ1-5; TRBD1 aligns across 10 bases. The CDR3 is 16 amino acids. The V segment lost 3 bases and the J segment 2 bases; nucleotides outside the gene matches: 4. From germline, CDR1 is LGHDT and CDR2 YNNKEL (reference sequence). CDR3 nucleotide sequence: TGTGCCAGCAGCCATCCCGGGACAGGGGGCAATCAGCCCCAGCATTTT. Encoded protein: CASSHPGTGGNQPQHF. Full variable domain (rest looked up from reference TRBV3-1 and TRBJ1-5): DTAVSQTPKYLVTQMGNDKSIKCEQNLGHDTMYWYKQDSKKFLKIMFSYNNKELIINETVPNRFSPKSPDKAHLNLHINSLELGDSAVYFCASSHPGTGGNQPQHFGDGTRLSIL.

This clonotype was recorded many times. The chain links TRBV5-6 to TRBJ2-7, with 7 bases aligning to TRBD1. This CDR3 has 14 residues. Germline trimming cut 4 bases from V and 5 bases from J; bases unmatched to any gene: 9. Per germline, CDR1 SGHDT and CDR2 YYEEEE. CDR3: CASSRVGTDHEQYF. The CDR3 DNA reads as TGTGCCAGCAGCCGCGTTGGGACAGATCACGAGCAGTACTTC.

This clonotype was seen a handful of times. The V call is TRBV5-8, the J call TRBJ2-5; maybe TRBD1 (6 bases). Trimming stripped 4 bases from V and 4 bases from J, with 14 bases between. CDR3 size: 14 residues. Germline V lookup: CDR1 SGHTS, CDR2 YDEGEE. The CDR3 spells CASSPQGHRETQYF. The DNA of the CDR3 is TGTGCCAGCAGCCCCCAGGGGCATCGAGAGACCCAGTACTTC.

V usage is TRBV11-2 and J usage is TRBJ1-1; no reliable D call. V lost 1 base and J 3 bases, leaving 15 bases between the germline ends. This CDR3 is 16 amino acids long. Germline lookup yields CDR1 SGHAT and CDR2 FQNNGV. The chain's CDR3 is CASSLVSPRGDTEAFF. The CDR3 bases are TGTGCCAGCAGCTTAGTATCGCCAAGAGGAGACACTGAAGCTTTCTTT.

This clonotype was detected many times. The V call is TRBV29-1, the J call TRBJ1-1, with 7 bases aligning to TRBD1. Germline trimming cut 8 bases from V and 0 bases from J; bases unmatched to any gene: 9. The CDR3 contains 14 residues. Germline CDR1 is SQVTM and CDR2 is ANQGSEA. The CDR3 is CSYGGGAMNTEAFF. In nucleotides, the CDR3 is TGCAGCTATGGAGGGGGCGCGATGAACACTGAAGCTTTCTTT.